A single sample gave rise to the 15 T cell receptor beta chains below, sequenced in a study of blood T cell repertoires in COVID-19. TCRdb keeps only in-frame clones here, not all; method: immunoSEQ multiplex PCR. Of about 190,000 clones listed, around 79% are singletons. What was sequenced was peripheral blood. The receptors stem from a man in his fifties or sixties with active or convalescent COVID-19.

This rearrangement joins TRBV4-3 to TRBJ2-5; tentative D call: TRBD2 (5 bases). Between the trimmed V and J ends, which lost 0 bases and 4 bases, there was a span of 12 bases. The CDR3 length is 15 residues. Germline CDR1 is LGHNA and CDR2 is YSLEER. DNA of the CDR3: TGCGCCAGCAGCCAAGATGGGCTAGCCAGAGAGACCCAGTACTTC. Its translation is CASSQDGLARETQYF.

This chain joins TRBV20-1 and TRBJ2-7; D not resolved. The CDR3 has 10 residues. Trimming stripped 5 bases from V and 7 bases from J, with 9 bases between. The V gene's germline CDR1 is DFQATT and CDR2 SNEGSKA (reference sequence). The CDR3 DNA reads TGCAGTGCTGAGGTCGGGGAGCAGTACTTC. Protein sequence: CSAEVGEQYF.

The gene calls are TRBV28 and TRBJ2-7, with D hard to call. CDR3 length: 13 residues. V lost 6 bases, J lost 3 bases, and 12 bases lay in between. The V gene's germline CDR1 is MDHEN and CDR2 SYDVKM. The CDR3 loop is CASRRVPNYEQYF. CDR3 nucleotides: TGTGCCAGCAGACGCGTCCCAAACTACGAGCAGTACTTC.

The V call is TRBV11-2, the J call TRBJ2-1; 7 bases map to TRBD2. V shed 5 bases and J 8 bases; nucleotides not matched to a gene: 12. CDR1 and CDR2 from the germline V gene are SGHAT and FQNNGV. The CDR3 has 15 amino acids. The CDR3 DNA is TGTGCCAGCAGCCTGCTGCCGGGAGGCAGGGATGAGCAGTTCTTC. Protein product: CASSLLPGGRDEQFF.

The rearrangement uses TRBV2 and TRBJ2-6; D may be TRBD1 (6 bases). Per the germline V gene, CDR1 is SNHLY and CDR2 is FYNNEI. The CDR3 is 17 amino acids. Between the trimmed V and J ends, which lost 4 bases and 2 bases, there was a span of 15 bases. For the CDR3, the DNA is TGTGCCAGCAGTGGGGGGCAGGGTTTAGCTGGGGCCAACGTCCTGACTTTC. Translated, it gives CASSGGQGLAGANVLTF.

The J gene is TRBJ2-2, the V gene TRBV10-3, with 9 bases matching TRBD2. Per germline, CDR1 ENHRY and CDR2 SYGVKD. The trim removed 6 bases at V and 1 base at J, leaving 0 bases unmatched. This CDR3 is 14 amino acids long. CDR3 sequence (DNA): TGTGCCATCAGGCGGGAGGGGAACACCGGGGAGCTGTTTTTT. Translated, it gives CAIRREGNTGELFF.

The CDR3 DNA is TGTGCCAGCAGCTTGGCCAGGGGGCCTGGTGGCTACACCTTC. Its protein product is CASSLARGPGGYTF. The chain uses TRBV5-5 and TRBJ1-2, with TRBD1 matching over 8 bases. V dropped 0 bases and J dropped 7; count of bases not matched to a gene: 5. This CDR3 contains 14 residues. Germline V gene data show CDR1 as SGHKS and CDR2 as YYEKEE (reference sequence).

The CDR3 sequence: CASSLEAGGEQYF. CDR3 DNA: TGTGCCAGCAGTTTGGAGGCCGGGGGGGAGCAGTACTTC. The chain combines TRBV12-3 or TRBV12-4 with TRBJ2-7; 7 bases fit TRBD2. The CDR3 is 13 residues long. J gave up 7 bases and V 3 bases, and 6 bases lay outside the gene matches.

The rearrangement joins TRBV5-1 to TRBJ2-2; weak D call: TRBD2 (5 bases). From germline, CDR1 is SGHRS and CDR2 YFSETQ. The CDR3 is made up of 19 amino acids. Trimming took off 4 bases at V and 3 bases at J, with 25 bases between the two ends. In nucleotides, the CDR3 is TGCGCCAGCAGCCACGGCACAGAATACGCGAGTAGCGACACCGGGGAGCTGTTTTTT. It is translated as CASSHGTEYASSDTGELFF.

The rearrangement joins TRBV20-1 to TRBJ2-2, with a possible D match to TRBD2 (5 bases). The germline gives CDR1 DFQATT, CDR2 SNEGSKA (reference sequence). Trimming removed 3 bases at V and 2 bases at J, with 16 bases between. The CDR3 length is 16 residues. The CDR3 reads CSASGGLSANTGELFF. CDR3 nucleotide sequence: TGCAGTGCTAGTGGCGGACTTTCCGCCAACACCGGGGAGCTGTTTTTT.

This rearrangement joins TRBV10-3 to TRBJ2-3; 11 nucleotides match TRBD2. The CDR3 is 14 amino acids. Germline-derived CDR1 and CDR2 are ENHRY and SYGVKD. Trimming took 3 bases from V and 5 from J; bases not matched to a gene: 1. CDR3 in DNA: TGTGCCATCAGTGAAGGGACTAGCGGAGATACGCAGTATTTT. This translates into CAISEGTSGDTQYF.

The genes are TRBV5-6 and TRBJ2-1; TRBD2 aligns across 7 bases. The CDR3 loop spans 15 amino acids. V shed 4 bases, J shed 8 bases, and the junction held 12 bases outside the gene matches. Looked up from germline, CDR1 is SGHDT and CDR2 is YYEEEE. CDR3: CASSGRAGVGDEQFF. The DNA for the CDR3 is TGTGCCAGCAGCGGTAGGGCGGGAGTAGGGGATGAGCAGTTCTTC.

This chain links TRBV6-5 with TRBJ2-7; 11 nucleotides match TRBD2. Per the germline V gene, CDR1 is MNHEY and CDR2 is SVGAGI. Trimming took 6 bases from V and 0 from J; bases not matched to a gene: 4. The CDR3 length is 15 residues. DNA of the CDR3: TGTGCCAGCAGCTGGACTAGCGGGCTCTCCTACGAGCAGTACTTC. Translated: CASSWTSGLSYEQYF.

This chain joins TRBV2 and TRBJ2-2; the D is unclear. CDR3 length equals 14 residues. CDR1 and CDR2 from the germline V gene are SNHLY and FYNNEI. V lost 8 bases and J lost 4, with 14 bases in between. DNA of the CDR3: TGTGCCAGCGTCCTGGAGTCGGTCACCGGGGAGCTGTTTTTT. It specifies CASVLESVTGELFF.

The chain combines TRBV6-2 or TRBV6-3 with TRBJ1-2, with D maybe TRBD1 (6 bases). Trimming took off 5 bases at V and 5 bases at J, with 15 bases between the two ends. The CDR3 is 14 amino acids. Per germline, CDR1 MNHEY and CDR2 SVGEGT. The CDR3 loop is CASSVSRTAYGYTF. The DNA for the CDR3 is TGTGCCAGCAGTGTCTCTCGGACAGCGTATGGCTACACCTTC.